These T cell receptor beta chains were read from a single sample in a study of early T cells in non-severe SARS-CoV-2 infection. TCRdb redid the calling of the 5' RACE reads with MiXCR, one entry per CDR3 protein. There are about 80,000 distinct CDR3 sequences in the sample; 9.5% to 15% occur only once, and roughly 3.1% lies in the top ten. Sequencing was done on a sample of whole blood. The receptors shown here come from an adult who was a healthcare worker with PCR-confirmed SARS-CoV-2 infection or an uninfected control (not recorded which). Each CDR3 is given with its conserved first and last residue. The D gene is left open where the match is weak. Rows give clone size only sometimes, using once, few, many, or a class for an expanded clone.

v_gene	j_gene	abundance	d_gene	CDR3nt	CDR3aa
TRBV20-1	TRBJ2-3	many	.	TGCAGTGGACTTCGACTGGGTAGGACAGATACGCAGTATTTT	CSGLRLGRTDTQYF
TRBV21-1	TRBJ2-4	many	.	TGTGCCAGCAGACTAAGGGCGGATCTAGCCAAAAACATTCAGTACTTC	CASRLRADLAKNIQYF
TRBV12-3/TRBV12-4	TRBJ1-5	few	TRBD1	TGTGCCAGCAGTTTAGGGGGGACAGCAGGTAATCAGCCCCAGCATTTT	CASSLGGTAGNQPQHF
TRBV5-1	TRBJ2-1	.	TRBD2	TGCGCCAGCAGCTTTATAGCGGGACTTGAGGGCAATGAGCAGTTCTTC	CASSFIAGLEGNEQFF
TRBV7-8	TRBJ1-1	.	.	TGTGCCAGCAGCTTTAGTACCATCCGGGGGGGCAGAAAGAACACTGAAGCTTTCTTT	CASSFSTIRGGRKNTEAFF
TRBV6-5	TRBJ2-3	few	.	TGTGCCAGCAGCGCTCCAGGGACAGATACGCAGTATTTT	CASSAPGTDTQYF
TRBV27	TRBJ2-3	many	TRBD1	TGTGCCAGCAGTTTATTACAGGGGGCTGGCGATACGCAGTATTTT	CASSLLQGAGDTQYF
TRBV29-1	TRBJ2-7	many	TRBD1	TGCAGCGTTGAGGGGGACAGGGGGAAGTCCGAGCAGTACTTC	CSVEGDRGKSEQYF
TRBV7-9	TRBJ1-4	.	.	TGTGCCAGCAGCCCAGCGGCGGGGTTTGAAAAACTGTTTTTT	CASSPAAGFEKLFF
TRBV3-1	TRBJ2-1	few	TRBD2	TGTGCCAGCAGCCAAGCGAGAACTAGCGGCCAGTTCTTC	CASSQARTSGQFF
TRBV7-2	TRBJ1-5	few	TRBD1	TGTGCCAGCAGCTCAGCGGACAGGGGGCTTAGCAATCAGCCCCGGCATTTT	CASSSADRGLSNQPRHF
TRBV28	TRBJ2-7	.	TRBD1	TGTGCCAGCAGTTGGGGGACAGACTACGAGCAGTACTTC	CASSWGTDYEQYF
TRBV28	TRBJ2-2	.	.	TGTGCCAGCAGTTTATGGAAGCGGGAGCTGTTTTTT	CASSLWKRELFF
TRBV29-1	TRBJ2-3	.	TRBD2	TGCAGCGTGGCGGGGAGGGATGGCCGCCATACGCAGTATTTT	CSVAGRDGRHTQYF
TRBV10-3	TRBJ1-5	few	.	TGTGCCATCAGTGCGGCAGCCAGCAATCAGCCCCAGCATTTT	CAISAAASNQPQHF
TRBV29-1	TRBJ1-1	.	.	TGCAGCGTTCCGCGGAGGAACACTGAAGCTTTCTTT	CSVPRRNTEAFF
TRBV28	TRBJ2-3	once	TRBD2	TGTGCCAGCAGGCCCGGGACTAGCGTACCAGATACGCAGTATTTT	CASRPGTSVPDTQYF
TRBV19	TRBJ2-3	.	.	TGTGCCAGTAGTGTGAGTCCTAGCACAGATACGCAGTATTTT	CASSVSPSTDTQYF
TRBV20-1	TRBJ2-3	.	TRBD1	TGCAGTGCTAGTGGTAACAGGGGGCAGACAGATACGCAGTATTTT	CSASGNRGQTDTQYF
TRBV28	TRBJ2-3	.	.	TGTGCCAGCAGTTTACCCCGTCCTAGGTTGGATACGCAGTATTTT	CASSLPRPRLDTQYF
TRBV28	TRBJ1-6	.	TRBD1	TGTGCCAGCAGTTTTCCAGGGGGCGCGAATTCACCCCTCCACTTT	CASSFPGGANSPLHF
TRBV5-4	TRBJ1-2	many	TRBD1	TGTGCCAGCAGCTTGGTGAGGGGGCGCGACTATGGCTACACCTTC	CASSLVRGRDYGYTF